This TCR beta chain was recorded in a study of memory CD4+ T cells and cytomegalovirus serostatus. Turning to the study itself: Donors were healthy Belgian adults, several CMV seropositive and 24 seronegative.

Measured with immunoSEQ multiplex PCR; TCRdb has only the in-frame clones, and not every one. The sample holds tens of thousands of clones, about four fifths seen once. CDR3 size: 13 residues. Trimming removed 4 bases from V and 7 bases from J, with 14 bases in between. Germline values: CDR1 SGDLS, CDR2 YYNGEE. Single viable CD3+CD4+CD8-CD45RO+ cells were sorted as the memory CD4+ T cells. This clone turned up a few times. The gene calls are TRBV9 and TRBJ1-2; a weak D match, TRBD1 (5 bases). This receptor was obtained from an adult in good health and CMV-seropositive. The source material was memory CD4+ T cells from blood. CDR3 protein: CASSREGNRGYTF. In nucleotides, the CDR3 is TGTGCCAGCAGCAGGGAGGGGAATCGTGGCTACACCTTC.